This is a list of T cell receptor beta chains from one sample in a study of blood T cell repertoires in COVID-19. Clones were read by immunoSEQ multiplex PCR, and TCRdb kept only the in-frame ones, dropping some. The sample shows approximately 250,000 clones, roughly 85% of them seen only once. The sequenced sample consisted of peripheral blood. All receptors come from a man between 35 and 55 years old with acute or convalescent COVID-19. Both conserved end residues are part of each CDR3. Each record gives: J gene, clone size, D gene, CDR3 length, V gene, CDR3 DNA, CDR3 protein. A D gene is named only where the DNA matches it firmly. Size tells how often a clone was seen (once, few, many) or the class of an expanded clone, and some rows leave it out.

TRBJ1-1 few - 13 TRBV18 TGTGCCAGCTCACCGGGGGAGGGGCTGAAAGCTTTCTTT CASSPGEGLKAFF
TRBJ1-2 - - 15 TRBV6-5 TGTGCCAGCACTAAATTCGGTGGACAAAACTATGGCTACACCTTC CASTKFGGQNYGYTF
TRBJ2-1 once TRBD1 15 TRBV24-1 TGTGCCACCAGTGATCCCGGGACAGCCCCTAATGAGCAGTTCTTC CATSDPGTAPNEQFF
TRBJ2-1 - - 13 TRBV2 TGTGCCAGCAGTCCTACAGGGTCTGCTAGACGGGTCTTC CASSPTGSARRVF
TRBJ2-2 few TRBD2 16 TRBV5-6 TGTGCCAGCAGCTTGGCGCTGCTAGCGGGGATCGGGGAGCTGTTTTTT CASSLALLAGIGELFF
TRBJ2-1 - TRBD1 14 TRBV27 TGTGCCAGCAGTCTCCTACAGGGGTACAATGAGCAGTTCTTC CASSLLQGYNEQFF
TRBJ2-2 - TRBD1 17 TRBV4-1 TGCGCCAGCAGCCACCTGAAACGGACAGGGGATACCGGGGAGCTGTTTTTT CASSHLKRTGDTGELFF
TRBJ2-3 - - 14 TRBV5-1 TGCGCCAGCAGGGCAGGCTCAACCACAGATACGCAGTATTTT CASRAGSTTDTQYF
TRBJ2-1 - - 14 TRBV2 TGTGCCAGCAGTGCATATGGACAGTACCATGAGCAGTTCTTC CASSAYGQYHEQFF
TRBJ2-7 - TRBD2 14 TRBV9 TGTGCCAGCAGCGTAGGGGGAGGGTCTAAGGAGCAGTACTTC CASSVGGGSKEQYF
TRBJ2-7 - TRBD1 15 TRBV28 TGTGCCAGCAGCCAACGCGGGACAGGGGTCTACGAGCAGTACTTC CASSQRGTGVYEQYF
TRBJ1-1 - - 13 TRBV6-6 TGTGCCAGCAGTCCCGGACAAAACACTGAAGCTTTCTTT CASSPGQNTEAFF
TRBJ2-1 - TRBD1 15 TRBV6-6 TGTGCCAGCAATCTAGATGGACAGGGGCGCGGAGAGCAGTTCTTC CASNLDGQGRGEQFF
TRBJ1-6 - TRBD1 16 TRBV6-2/TRBV6-3 TGTGCCAGCAGTTACGCGCAGGGAACAGGGGAATCACCCCTCCACTTT CASSYAQGTGESPLHF
TRBJ2-7 - TRBD1 15 TRBV6-5 TGTGCCAGCAGGGGGACAGGGATTCGAGCCTACGAGCAGTACTTC CASRGTGIRAYEQYF
TRBJ2-5 - - 15 TRBV11-2 TGTGCCAGCAGCTTCGGTGGGGGGGCATCGGAGACCCAGTACTTC CASSFGGGASETQYF
TRBJ2-1 - - 14 TRBV19 TGTGCCAGTAGCGCGGGGGCCAAATACAATGAGCAGTTCTTC CASSAGAKYNEQFF
TRBJ1-2 - - 13 TRBV4-1 TGCGCCAGCAGCCAAGGGTATGGTCGGGGCTACACCTTC CASSQGYGRGYTF
TRBJ2-3 - TRBD2 15 TRBV9 TGTGCCAGCAGCGCGATAGCGGGGGGGTTAGATACGCAGTATTTT CASSAIAGGLDTQYF
TRBJ2-2 - - 15 TRBV5-1 TGCGCCAGCAGCTTGAATCCGGGAAGCACCGGGGAGCTGTTTTTT CASSLNPGSTGELFF
TRBJ1-1 few TRBD1 14 TRBV3-1/TRBV3-2 TGTGCCAGCAGCTTTAGACAGGGGGACACTGAAGCTTTCTTT CASSFRQGDTEAFF
TRBJ2-7 - - 18 TRBV11-2 TGTGCCAGCAGCTTAGATCTAAATTGGGCAGGAAATTTCTACGAGCAGTACTTC CASSLDLNWAGNFYEQYF
TRBJ1-1 - TRBD1 18 TRBV7-9 TGTGCCAGCAGCTTAGATGCAAGACCCGGGACAGGGACCACTGAAGCTTTCTTT CASSLDARPGTGTTEAFF
TRBJ2-1 - - 13 TRBV6-2/TRBV6-3 TGTGCCAGCAGTCGTCTAGTTCCGAATGAGCAGTTCTTC CASSRLVPNEQFF
TRBJ2-6 - TRBD1 15 TRBV3-1/TRBV3-2 TGTGCCAGCAGACGTACAGGGGACGGGGCCAACGTCCTGACTTTC CASRRTGDGANVLTF
TRBJ1-2 - - 11 TRBV29-1 TGCAGCGTTGCAGGGGACAACGGCTACACCTTC CSVAGDNGYTF
TRBJ1-5 once - 15 TRBV18 TGTGCCAGCTCACCAGGGGCAGAGACTTATCAGCCCCAGCATTTT CASSPGAETYQPQHF
TRBJ2-3 - - 12 TRBV29-1 TGCAGCGTTAGGGGAGGAGGAGGGACGCAGTATTTT CSVRGGGGTQYF
TRBJ1-2 - TRBD1 14 TRBV6-4 TGTGCCAGCAGTGACTCGAACAGGGGCAATGGCTACACCTTC CASSDSNRGNGYTF
TRBJ1-1 - - 11 TRBV13 TGTGCCAGCGCCCGGGGGACTGAAGCTTTCTTT CASARGTEAFF
TRBJ2-1 once TRBD2 16 TRBV9 TGTGCCAGCAGCGTCAGGACTAGCGGGGGCCCCAATGAGCAGTTCTTC CASSVRTSGGPNEQFF
TRBJ2-7 - - 13 TRBV6-5 TGTGCCAGCAGTCCCTCGTGGGCTACCGAGCAGTACTTC CASSPSWATEQYF
TRBJ2-5 - - 14 TRBV18 TGTGCCAGCTCACCATCCTACAGGAAAGAGACCCAGTACTTC CASSPSYRKETQYF
TRBJ1-6 - - 17 TRBV28 TGTGCCAGCAGTTCCACTGTCAGCGGGCGTTTTTATTCACCCCTCCACTTT CASSSTVSGRFYSPLHF
TRBJ2-7 - TRBD1 12 TRBV2 TGTGCCAGCAGTGGGGACAGCTACGAGCAGTACTTC CASSGDSYEQYF
TRBJ2-5 - - 15 TRBV5-1 TGCGCCAGCAGGAAGACTAGTTTTCACCAAGAGACCCAGTACTTC CASRKTSFHQETQYF
TRBJ1-4 - - 13 TRBV4-1 TGCGCCAGCAGCCAATATGGAGATGAAAAACTGTTTTTT CASSQYGDEKLFF
TRBJ1-1 - - 12 TRBV14 TGTGCCAGCAGCATCGACAGCCTGGAAGCTTTCTTT CASSIDSLEAFF
TRBJ2-2 - - 15 TRBV6-5 TGTGCCAGCAGTTTTGAACAGGGTAGATCCGGGGAGCTGTTTTTT CASSFEQGRSGELFF
TRBJ2-3 - - 14 TRBV2 TGTGCCAGCAGTGAGGGCGGGCGCACAGATACGCAGTATTTT CASSEGGRTDTQYF
TRBJ1-3 - - 15 TRBV18 TGTGCCAGCTCACCAGCATCAGGACAGGGAAACACCATATATTTT CASSPASGQGNTIYF
TRBJ2-5 few - 15 TRBV6-5 TGTGCCAGCAGCGTATGGGGGACAAAAGAAGAGACCCAGTACTTC CASSVWGTKEETQYF
TRBJ2-1 once - 14 TRBV7-8 TGTGCCAGCAGCCCTACCGAACAGGACAATGAGCAGTTCTTC CASSPTEQDNEQFF
TRBJ1-3 - TRBD1 14 TRBV27 TGTGCCAGCAGTTCGGACAGGGCTGGAAACACCATATATTTT CASSSDRAGNTIYF
TRBJ1-6 - TRBD1 14 TRBV28 TGTGCCAGCAAGACCGGGACAGGGAATTCACCCCTCCACTTT CASKTGTGNSPLHF
TRBJ1-6 - - 13 TRBV3-1/TRBV3-2 TGTGCCAGCAGCCAAGACGAGGGTTCACCCCTCCACTTT CASSQDEGSPLHF
TRBJ1-1 - TRBD1 13 TRBV19 TGTGCCAGTCGGCACCAGGGGGAGCCTGAAGCTTTCTTT CASRHQGEPEAFF
TRBJ2-3 - - 13 TRBV5-6 TGTGCCAGCAGCTTGGCAGGGTCCGATACGCAGTATTTT CASSLAGSDTQYF
TRBJ2-2 - TRBD2 15 TRBV10-2 TGCGCCAGCCGAAGGACTAGCGAGAACACCGGGGAGCTGTTTTTT CASRRTSENTGELFF
TRBJ2-5 once TRBD2 15 TRBV18 TGTGCCAGCTCACCAAGGACTAGCGGCCAAGAGACCCAGTACTTC CASSPRTSGQETQYF
TRBJ1-1 - - 12 TRBV30 TGTGCCTGGGGGAGGCTGAACACTGAAGCTTTCTTT CAWGRLNTEAFF
TRBJ1-4 - TRBD1 16 TRBV5-1 TGCGCCAGCAGCTACGACTCCGGGACAGGTGGGGGAAAACTGTTTTTT CASSYDSGTGGGKLFF
TRBJ1-1 - - 12 TRBV7-9 TGTGCCAGCAGCCTACGCAGGGTGGAAGCTTTCTTT CASSLRRVEAFF